This TCR beta chain was identified in a study of identical twins' blood T cells. This clonotype has a handful of counts. The antigen is undetermined. The junction departs from the called germline gene at one end, perhaps through a read error. Study processing details: Each library had 2.2 to 3.6 million CDR3 reads and about 90,000 to nearly 550,000 clonotypes. One entry per CDR3 protein, called by TCRdb with MiXCR from the 5' RACE reads. Clone size and V and J calls follow TCRdb, not the original study. The sample lists around 380,000 distinct CDR3 sequences; 28% were seen once. Per the germline V gene, CDR1 is DFQATT and CDR2 is SNEGSKA (reference sequence). CDR3 length: 14 residues. Study-level results: Environmental influences on twin similarity could not be excluded. Top TCRbeta clonotypes were shared more with twin than unrelated donors.

Three pairs of healthy female monozygous twins were the donors. The sequenced material came from PBMCs. The J gene is TRBJ1-4, the V gene TRBV20-1, with D hard to call. The sequence was obtained from a woman aged 18 to 50 in good health. CDR3 sequence reads: CSARHGPTNEKLFF. The CDR3 coding sequence is TGCAGTGCTCGACACGGTCCAACTAATGAAAAGCTGTTTTTT.